The 7 T cell receptor beta chains given below trace back to one sample, sequenced in a study of cytomegalovirus exposure and HLA in healthy donors. PCR employed 60 Vbeta and 13 Jbeta primers. Libraries were prepared by immunoSEQ multiplex PCR; TCRdb keeps only in-frame clonotypes and omits some of them. The data hold under 250,000 clones, with 70% to 80% observed a single time. The sample comprised PBMCs. These receptors all stem from a woman aged 25-40 years in good health and CMV-seropositive.

This chain connects TRBV15 to TRBJ2-7, with TRBD1 as a possible D gene (5 bases). The germline V and J ends were trimmed by 3 bases and 2 bases, with 11 bases remaining between them. CDR1 and CDR2 (germline): LNHNV, YYDKDF (reference sequence). This CDR3 comprises 14 residues. This chain's CDR3 is CATSSAGIAYEQYF. The CDR3 bases are TGTGCCACCAGCAGTGCAGGGATAGCCTACGAGCAGTACTTC.

The V call is TRBV25-1, the J call TRBJ2-7; no clear D. Germline CDR1 and CDR2: MGHDK and SYGVNS. The CDR3 has 16 residues. Trimming left V 3 bases short and J 2 bases short, with 17 bases between. CDR3 sequence reads: CASSDRATGGTYEQYF. The DNA for the CDR3 is TGTGCCAGCAGTGACCGAGCGACTGGCGGAACCTACGAGCAGTACTTC.

The gene calls are TRBV9 and TRBJ1-1; TRBD1 matches at 7 bases. CDR3 length equals 17 residues. CDR1 SGDLS and CDR2 YYNGEE come from the germline V gene. V dropped 4 bases and J dropped 1; count of bases not matched to a gene: 13. The CDR3 sequence: CASSPRQGAFGNTEAFF. CDR3 DNA sequence: TGTGCCAGCAGCCCAAGACAGGGCGCGTTTGGGAACACTGAAGCTTTCTTT. Full variable domain (remainder filled in from reference TRBV9 and TRBJ1-1): DSGVTQTPKHLITATGQRVTLRCSPRSGDLSVYWYQQSLDQGLQFLIQYYNGEERAKGNILERFSAQQFPDLHSELNLSSLELGDSALYFCASSPRQGAFGNTEAFFGQGTRLTVV.

This chain connects TRBV7-2 to TRBJ1-1; 7 nucleotides agree with TRBD1. Germline V gene data show CDR1 as SGHTA and CDR2 as FQGNSA. The V segment lost 3 bases and the J segment 8 bases; nucleotides outside the gene matches: 0. This CDR3 has 11 amino acids. The CDR3 DNA reads as TGTGCCAGCAGCTTGGGACAGGAAGCTTTCTTT. Protein: CASSLGQEAFF.

The chain uses TRBV6-6 and TRBJ2-2; maybe TRBD1 (5 bases). Germline-derived CDR1 and CDR2 are MNHNY and SVGAGI (reference sequence). CDR3 size: 14 residues. The V gene lost 8 bases and the J gene lost 3 bases, with 13 bases spanning the gap. CDR3 in amino acids: CASELGAYTGELFF. CDR3 DNA: TGTGCCAGCGAGTTAGGGGCGTACACCGGGGAGCTGTTTTTT.

The gene calls are TRBV10-3 and TRBJ2-7; the D is unclear. The V gene lost 6 bases and the J gene lost 4 bases, with 19 bases spanning the gap. The germline gives CDR1 ENHRY, CDR2 SYGVKD. This CDR3 is 15 amino acids long. DNA of the CDR3: TGTGCCATCAGCGACCCCCCGGGTTCGGGTTACGAGCAGTACTTC. It yields the protein CAISDPPGSGYEQYF.

The chain joins TRBV18 to TRBJ1-1, with TRBD1 matching 9 bases. With V trimmed by 1 base and J by 7 bases, 4 bases remained unmatched. Germline V gene sequence: CDR1 KGHSH, CDR2 LQKENI. This CDR3 is 14 amino acids long. This CDR3 reads CASSPLDRGLEAFF. The DNA for the CDR3 is TGTGCCAGCTCACCACTGGACAGGGGACTTGAAGCTTTCTTT.